These 31 T cell receptor beta chains came from one sample sequenced in a study of CD8 T cells in Susac syndrome. RNA in amounts of roughly 0.5 to 1 ug was reverse transcribed with random hexamers. TCRdb fed the immunoSEQ multiplex PCR reads into MiXCR, producing one record per CDR3 protein. Seen here are hundreds of thousands of distinct CDR3 sequences, 70% to 90% observed once, and the top ten hold roughly 0.22%. Material for sequencing was CD8+ T cells from PBMCs. The receptors come from a human donor with multiple sclerosis.

The V gene is TRBV6-5, the J gene TRBJ1-4, with D unclear. The CDR3 sequence is 16 residues long. CDR1 is MNHEY, CDR2 SVGAGI, per germline. Trimming removed 2 bases at V and 4 bases at J, with 14 bases between. The CDR3 DNA follows: TGTGCCAGCAGTTACGAGCGTTTGCGACATAATGAAAAACTGTTTTTT. Its translation is CASSYERLRHNEKLFF.

Turning to this clonotype: A read error may produce the germline difference seen at one junction end. V is TRBV14 and J is TRBJ1-1, with 7 nucleotides matching TRBD1. The CDR3 is made up of 15 amino acids. In germline, CDR1 is SGHDN, CDR2 FVKESK. For the CDR3, the DNA is TGTGCCAGCTCCCCGACAGGGCCCATGAACACTGAAGTTTTCTTT. Encoded protein: CASSPTGPMNTEVFF.

CDR3 coding DNA: TGCGCCAGCAGCCCCGGTGGCGGGCGGGACTACAATGAGCAGTTCTTC. This sequence encodes CASSPGGGRDYNEQFF. This chain joins TRBV4-3 and TRBJ2-1; D is possibly TRBD2 (6 bases). CDR3 length: 16 residues. CDR1 is LGHNA, CDR2 YSLEER, per germline. Trimming took 4 bases from V and 3 from J, leaving 16 bases between them.

The V gene is TRBV16, the J gene TRBJ2-1; D remains ambiguous. Germline V CDR1 and CDR2: KGHSY, FQNENV. V dropped 2 bases and J dropped 8 bases, with 4 bases sitting between them. The CDR3 spans 11 residues. The CDR3 nucleotides read TGTGCCAGCAGCCAAGGCGATGAGCAGTTCTTC. It is translated as CASSQGDEQFF.

The chain has TRBV29-1 and TRBJ2-7; D tentatively reads TRBD1 or TRBD2 (5 bases each). The V gene's germline CDR1 is SQVTM and CDR2 ANQGSEA. The germline V and J ends were trimmed by 6 bases and 7 bases, with 28 bases remaining between them. The CDR3 is 16 amino acids. The CDR3 sequence: CSVIEEGPRGYGEQYF. CDR3 in DNA: TGCAGCGTCATAGAAGAGGGACCGAGGGGCTACGGGGAGCAGTACTTC.

The V and J genes are TRBV4-2 and TRBJ2-1, with D maybe TRBD1 (6 bases). V lost 5 bases and J 10 bases, leaving 15 bases between the germline ends. Germline V lookup: CDR1 LGHNA, CDR2 YNFKEQ. The CDR3 runs to 13 residues. The CDR3 DNA reads TGTGCCAGCAGCGGAAACAGGGATGGGGAGCAGTTCTTC. It encodes CASSGNRDGEQFF.

This chain joins TRBV28 and TRBJ1-5; no firm D call. V shed 4 bases and J shed 4 bases, with 5 bases lying between them. Per the germline V gene, CDR1 is MDHEN and CDR2 is SYDVKM. This CDR3 has 12 residues. The chain's CDR3 is CASSSENQPQHF. DNA of the CDR3: TGTGCCAGCAGTTCCGAAAATCAGCCCCAGCATTTT.

The table lists this clonotype with a count of one. The genes are TRBV19 and TRBJ2-2; 10 nucleotides line up with TRBD1. V was clipped by 4 bases and J by 7 bases; unmatched bases: 12. Germline V gene data show CDR1 as LNHDA and CDR2 as SQIVND (reference sequence). The CDR3 runs 17 residues. The CDR3 region has the DNA TGTGCCAGTAGTAATTCTTGGGACAGGGGTGCTCACGGGGAGCTGTTTTTT. Protein product: CASSNSWDRGAHGELFF.

This chain connects TRBV2 to TRBJ1-5, with 8 bases that match TRBD1. In germline, CDR1 is SNHLY, CDR2 FYNNEI. V was clipped by 7 bases and J by 3 bases; unmatched bases: 8. The CDR3 loop spans 15 amino acids. The CDR3 is CASTRGTGPNQPQHF. As DNA, the CDR3 is TGTGCCAGCACCCGGGGGACAGGCCCCAATCAGCCCCAGCATTTT.

The V and J genes are TRBV27 and TRBJ1-2, with 9 nucleotides matching TRBD1. CDR1 and CDR2 from the germline V gene are MNHEY and SMNVEV (reference sequence). The J segment lost 7 bases and the V segment lost 6 bases, leaving 6 bases of the junction unmatched. The CDR3 is 13 amino acids. In DNA, the CDR3 is TGTGCCAGCAGCCTACAGGGGGCGGGTGGCTACACCTTC. This gives the protein CASSLQGAGGYTF.

The V call is TRBV19, the J call TRBJ2-5; 8 bases align to TRBD2. This CDR3 spans 15 amino acids. V lost 2 bases and J lost 2; bases outside the gene matches: 4. Germline V lookup: CDR1 LNHDA, CDR2 SQIVND (reference sequence). CDR3 in DNA: TGTGCCAGTAGTATACTAGCGGGTCTACAAGAGACCCAGTACTTC. It specifies CASSILAGLQETQYF.

The chain employs TRBV30 and TRBJ2-3, with 8 positions matching TRBD2. Germline lookup yields CDR1 GTSNPN and CDR2 SVGIG (reference sequence). The V segment lost 1 base and the J segment 2 bases; nucleotides outside the gene matches: 2. This CDR3 contains 14 residues. The CDR3 loop reads CAWSATSVTDTQYF. The CDR3, as DNA: TGTGCCTGGAGTGCGACTAGCGTCACAGATACGCAGTATTTT.

The rearrangement uses TRBV3-1 and TRBJ1-5, with 8 nucleotides matching TRBD1. The trim removed 0 bases at V and 0 bases at J, leaving 4 bases unmatched. The CDR3 length is 17 residues. Germline assignment: CDR1 LGHDT and CDR2 YNNKEL (reference sequence). The CDR3 bases are TGTGCCAGCAGCCAAGATGGGACAGGTTATAGCAATCAGCCCCAGCATTTT. This encodes CASSQDGTGYSNQPQHF.

V is TRBV4-1 and J is TRBJ1-1, with D uncertain. The CDR3 is 13 residues long. The germline V gene has CDR1 MGHRA and CDR2 YSYEKL. Trimming left V 6 bases short and J 0 bases short, with 8 bases between. The CDR3 sequence: CASRQTMNTEAFF. In nucleotides, the CDR3 is TGCGCCAGCAGGCAAACAATGAACACTGAAGCTTTCTTT.

This chain uses TRBV23-1 with TRBJ2-1; the match to TRBD1 covers 7 bases. TRBV23-1 is filed as an ORF, its function uncertain. J was trimmed by 6 bases and V by 6 bases; bases with no gene match: 17. CDR3 length: 17 residues. CDR3 protein: CASSRYLQGRNLNEQFF. DNA of the CDR3: TGCGCCAGCAGCCGATACTTACAGGGGCGCAACCTCAATGAGCAGTTCTTC.

The V call is TRBV4-2, the J call TRBJ2-3; 8 bases align to TRBD1. The CDR3 runs 15 residues. V dropped 8 bases and J dropped 3; count of bases not matched to a gene: 10. Germline loops: CDR1 LGHNA, CDR2 YNFKEQ. The CDR3 protein is CASGRTGRKTDTQYF. DNA for the CDR3: TGTGCCAGCGGAAGGACAGGGAGGAAGACAGATACGCAGTATTTT.

This clonotype was detected once. The V call is TRBV12-3 or TRBV12-4, the J call TRBJ1-5, with unresolved D. There are 15 residues in the CDR3. The V and J ends lost 1 base and 1 base respectively, with 8 bases between them. CDR3 loop: CASSLGAVSNQPQHF. The CDR3 region has the DNA TGTGCCAGCAGTTTAGGGGCAGTAAGCAATCAGCCCCAGCATTTT.

The chain is built from TRBV9 and TRBJ2-7, with 10 bases fitting TRBD2. CDR1 is SGDLS and CDR2 is YYNGEE in the germline V gene. The CDR3 spans 16 residues. Trimming at V came to 0 bases and at J to 4 bases, leaving 7 bases not matched to a gene. CDR3 bases: TGTGCCAGCAGCGTAGCTTCCGGGACTAGCGTTTACGAGCAGTACTTC. Its translation: CASSVASGTSVYEQYF. Full variable domain (rest looked up from reference TRBV9 and TRBJ2-7): DSGVTQTPKHLITATGQRVTLRCSPRSGDLSVYWYQQSLDQGLQFLIQYYNGEERAKGNILERFSAQQFPDLHSELNLSSLELGDSALYFCASSVASGTSVYEQYFGPGTRLTVT.

The V call is TRBV5-6, the J call TRBJ2-3, with D maybe TRBD2 (6 bases). Germline CDR1 SGHDT, CDR2 YYEEEE. CDR3 length: 15 residues. The V and J ends lost 1 base and 2 bases respectively, with 11 bases between them. Here the CDR3 reads CASSLTGGYTDTQYF. The CDR3 coding sequence is TGTGCCAGCAGCTTGACCGGGGGTTACACAGATACGCAGTATTTT.

This clonotype was picked up a small number of times. This chain connects TRBV6-1 to TRBJ1-2; TRBD1 matches 9 bases. This CDR3 spans 16 amino acids. CDR1 MNHNS and CDR2 SASEGT come from the germline V gene. Trimming took 4 bases from V and 4 from J; bases not matched to a gene: 10. CDR3 amino acids: CASSGIGTGTTYGYTF. The CDR3 region has the DNA TGTGCCAGCAGTGGGATTGGGACAGGGACTACCTATGGCTACACCTTC.

This clonotype was recorded only once. V usage is TRBV14 and J usage is TRBJ1-1; D call uncertain. Germline V lookup: CDR1 SGHDN, CDR2 FVKESK. The CDR3 is made up of 15 amino acids. V lost 1 base and J lost 4, with 13 bases in between. CDR3 sequence (DNA): TGTGCCAGCAGCCAAGTGGGCTTGCGGTTCACTGAAGCTTTCTTT. Its translation is CASSQVGLRFTEAFF.

The V call is TRBV19, the J call TRBJ1-5; TRBD1 might be the D (5 bases). The CDR3 totals 13 residues. The V end lost 3 bases, the J end lost 7 bases, and 10 bases lay between the germline ends. Germline assignment: CDR1 LNHDA and CDR2 SQIVND (reference sequence). For the CDR3, the DNA is TGTGCCAGTAGTATCTCAGGGCACCAGCCCCAGCATTTT. Encoded protein: CASSISGHQPQHF.

The genes are TRBV6-5 and TRBJ1-1, with D uncertain. The CDR3 is 16 amino acids. Germline CDR1 and CDR2: MNHEY and SVGAGI. V was pared by 0 bases and J by 0 bases, with 11 bases between. As DNA, the CDR3 is TGTGCCAGCAGTTACTCGCAGCGACCTATGAACACTGAAGCTTTCTTT. Translating it yields CASSYSQRPMNTEAFF.

The chain carries TRBV29-1 and TRBJ2-1, with 7 bases aligning to TRBD1. The J call may not be correct, given that the DNA end is closer to TRBJ2-7. The CDR3 is made up of 12 amino acids. Germline assignment: CDR1 SQVTM and CDR2 ANQGSEA. The CDR3 sequence: CSAPDRVHEQYF. The CDR3 DNA reads as TGCAGCGCTCCAGACAGGGTTCACGAGCAGTACTTC.

This rearrangement joins TRBV6-2 or TRBV6-3 to TRBJ1-5; a weak D match, TRBD1 (5 bases). The germline gives CDR1 MNHEY, CDR2 SVGEGT. Trimming cost V 2 bases and J 5 bases, with 10 bases left between them. The CDR3 covers 14 residues. CDR3 region: CASSYLGVHQPQHF. The DNA of the CDR3 is TGTGCCAGCAGTTACCTGGGGGTTCATCAGCCCCAGCATTTT.

This clonotype was observed a few times. The rearrangement uses TRBV5-4 and TRBJ1-5, with a possible D match to TRBD1 (5 bases). The V and J ends lost 3 bases and 4 bases respectively, with 14 bases between them. Germline V CDR1 and CDR2: SGHNT, YYREEE (reference sequence). This CDR3 has 15 residues. This CDR3 reads CASSYAPGPNQPQHF. The CDR3 DNA sequence: TGTGCCAGCAGCTACGCGCCGGGGCCAAATCAGCCCCAGCATTTT.

The J gene is TRBJ2-5, the V gene TRBV4-3, with D maybe TRBD1 (6 bases). This CDR3 is built from 14 residues. V was cut by 2 bases and J by 7 bases, with 14 bases left in between. The germline gives CDR1 LGHNA, CDR2 YSLEER. In DNA, the CDR3 is TGCGCCAGCAGCCAAACAGGGCCGGCCGGGACCCAGTACTTC. Translation gives CASSQTGPAGTQYF.

The chain recombines TRBV28 with TRBJ2-2; perhaps TRBD1 as D (5 bases). This CDR3 contains 14 residues. Germline V gene data show CDR1 as MDHEN and CDR2 as SYDVKM. V dropped 7 bases and J dropped 0 bases, with 9 bases sitting between them. As DNA, the CDR3 is TGTGCCAGCAAGTACAGGTCGAACACCGGGGAGCTGTTTTTT. Amino acid sequence: CASKYRSNTGELFF.

This chain joins TRBV13 and TRBJ1-1; D is unresolved. The ends were cut back, 0 bases at V and 0 bases at J, with 8 bases in the middle. The CDR3 extends over 15 amino acids. CDR1 and CDR2 (germline): PRHDT, FYEKMQ (reference sequence). The CDR3: CASSLGGTLNTEAFF. DNA for the CDR3: TGTGCCAGCAGCTTAGGTGGTACACTGAACACTGAAGCTTTCTTT.

This rearrangement joins TRBV27 to TRBJ1-5; 9 bases are a match to TRBD1. J gave up 1 base and V 0 bases, and 4 bases lay outside the gene matches. CDR3 length: 17 amino acids. The V gene's germline CDR1 is MNHEY and CDR2 SMNVEV (reference sequence). CDR3 amino acids: CASSLSPTGGSNQPQHF. CDR3 sequence (DNA): TGTGCCAGCAGTTTATCCCCGACAGGGGGGAGCAATCAGCCCCAGCATTTT.

The rearrangement links TRBV20-1 to TRBJ1-6; 9 bases match TRBD1. After removal of 6 bases from V and 6 bases from J, the junction contained 18 bases not matched to a gene. The CDR3 runs to 18 residues. Per germline, CDR1 DFQATT and CDR2 SNEGSKA (reference sequence). The CDR3 loop is CSARDRDREFRVNSPLHF. CDR3 nucleotides: TGCAGTGCACGCGACCGGGACAGGGAGTTTCGGGTTAATTCACCCCTCCACTTT.